This section outlines one T cell receptor beta chain sequence together with its context. The sample originates from a study of blood T cell repertoires in COVID-19. Study in general: PBMCs, B-cell-depleted T cells, or T cells were the source of the cDNA or gDNA that made up the material.

A Seattle source enrolled patients during active infection and followed them longitudinally. There are 18 residues in the CDR3. Per the germline V gene, CDR1 is LNHDA and CDR2 is SQIVND (reference sequence). The J segment lost 6 bases and the V segment lost 6 bases, leaving 17 bases of the junction unmatched. Original handling: Estimation of nucleated cell counts was performed using reference gene primer amplification. Assay used: immunoSEQ multiplex PCR; TCRdb lists only in-frame clones, some missing. The DNA gave D and trimming, while V, J and clone size come from that table. The sample gives 250,000 to 350,000 clones, approximately 91% of which show up once; about 11% is in the top ten.

The V gene is TRBV19, the J gene TRBJ1-5, with TRBD1 identical over 10 bases. Sequencing was performed on peripheral blood. The clonotype was recovered from a woman in her twenties or thirties with COVID-19, enrolled during active disease. The CDR3 region has the DNA TGTGCCAGTAGCCCGAGGATTGGGGGACAGGGGTTTTTTCAGCCCCAGCATTTT. This codes for CASSPRIGGQGFFQPQHF.